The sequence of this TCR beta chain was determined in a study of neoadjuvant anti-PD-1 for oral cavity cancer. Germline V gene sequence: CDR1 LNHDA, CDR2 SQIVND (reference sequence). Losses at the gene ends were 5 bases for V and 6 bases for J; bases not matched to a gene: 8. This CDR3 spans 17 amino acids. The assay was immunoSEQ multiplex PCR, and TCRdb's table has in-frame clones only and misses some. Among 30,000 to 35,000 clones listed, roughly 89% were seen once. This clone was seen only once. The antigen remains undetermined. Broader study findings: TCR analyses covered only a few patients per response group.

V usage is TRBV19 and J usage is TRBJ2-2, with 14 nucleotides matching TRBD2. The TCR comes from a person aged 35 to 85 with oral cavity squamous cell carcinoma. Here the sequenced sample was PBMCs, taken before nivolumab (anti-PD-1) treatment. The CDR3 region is CASSWTTSGGAPGELFF. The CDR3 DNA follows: TGTGCCAGTAGTTGGACGACTAGCGGGGGGGCCCCCGGGGAGCTGTTTTTT.